This T cell receptor beta chain was recovered during a study of T-cell reconstitution after alpha-beta-depleted transplantation in children. This clonotype showed up just a few times. The CDR3 spans 14 residues. From germline, CDR1 is SGHKS and CDR2 YYEKEE (reference sequence). V lost 6 bases to trimming and J lost 7 bases; unmatched junction nucleotides: 9. TCRbeta library preparation incorporated unique molecular identifiers. Via MiXCR, TCRdb re-called the PCR reads, giving one row per CDR3 protein. The table includes 200,000 to 250,000 distinct CDR3 sequences, around 8.9% detected once. The source material was PBMCs from the stem cell graft donor, sampled from the stem cell graft. The chain has TRBV5-5 and TRBJ1-5, with 8 bases aligning to TRBD1. The receptor was derived from a human donor who donated a stem cell graft to a child with SCID. CDR3 in DNA: TGTGCCAGCACTCCGACAGGGGCCAGGCAGCCCCAGCATTTT. Its protein product is CASTPTGARQPQHF.